This T cell receptor (beta chain) was retrieved from a study of multiple sclerosis patients with progressive multifocal leukoencephalopathy. Assay: immunoSEQ multiplex PCR; the TCRdb copy retains only in-frame clones and omits some. The repertoire holds tens of thousands of clones, with 80% to 95% as singletons. V was cut by 5 bases and J by 4 bases, with 9 bases left in between. The length of the CDR3 is 12 residues. CDR1 is SEHNR and CDR2 is FQNEAQ in the germline V gene (reference sequence). The sample's time point: before natalizumab initiation. The V and J genes are TRBV7-9 and TRBJ2-7; D unclear. The receptor comes from a man aged 25 to 40 with multiple sclerosis. Sequencing used PBMCs. The CDR3 DNA reads as TGTGCCAGCAGCCCCAACGGTTACGAGCAGTACTTC. Protein product: CASSPNGYEQYF.